The 24 T cell receptor beta chains listed next were all sequenced from one sample in a study of blood T cell repertoires in COVID-19. TCRdb's table, derived via immunoSEQ multiplex PCR, lists solely in-frame clones and lacks some. Here the sample spans over 85,000 clones, approximately 82% being singletons. The sequencing sample was made of peripheral blood. Source of these receptors: a man aged 60 to 69 with acute or convalescent COVID-19.

The V gene is TRBV2, the J gene TRBJ1-1; TRBD1 matches 7 bases. The ends lost 6 bases at V and 5 bases at J; junction bases unmatched: 6. The V gene's germline CDR1 is SNHLY and CDR2 FYNNEI. The CDR3 has 13 residues. DNA for the CDR3: TGTGCCAGCAGAGACACAGGGGTTACTGAAGCTTTCTTT. Translation: CASRDTGVTEAFF.

The chain combines TRBV3-1 (or the pseudogene TRBV3-2) with TRBJ2-2; the D gene is possibly TRBD1 (6 bases). CDR1 and CDR2 (germline): LGHDT, YNNKEL (reference sequence). This CDR3 is 14 amino acids long. Between the trimmed V and J ends, which lost 6 bases and 1 base, there was a span of 9 bases. CDR3 DNA sequence: TGTGCCAGCAGTGGGACACTGAACACCGGGGAGCTGTTTTTT. Amino acids: CASSGTLNTGELFF.

This clone was observed once. The V call is TRBV4-3, the J call TRBJ1-6, with D possibly being TRBD1 (5 bases). With 0 bases removed from V and 7 bases from J, the gap between germline ends came to 13 bases. The CDR3 extends over 16 amino acids. Germline V lookup: CDR1 LGHNA, CDR2 YSLEER. The CDR3 loop reads CASSQDLQGMNSPLHF. CDR3 in DNA: TGCGCCAGCAGCCAAGACCTTCAGGGTATGAATTCACCCCTCCACTTT.

V is TRBV9 and J is TRBJ1-3, with D possibly TRBD1 on 6 matching bases. V lost 3 bases and J lost 8, with 15 bases in between. The CDR3 loop spans 14 amino acids. Germline V gene sequence: CDR1 SGDLS, CDR2 YYNGEE. CDR3 sequence (DNA): TGTGCCAGCAGCGCCACACAGGGTAAAGACACCATATATTTT. This encodes CASSATQGKDTIYF.

This clone was seen just once. V is TRBV6-5 and J is TRBJ2-3, with a tentative D call TRBD1 (6 bases). The CDR3 totals 14 residues. The germline V and J ends were trimmed by 6 bases and 4 bases, with 14 bases remaining between them. The V gene's germline CDR1 is MNHEY and CDR2 SVGAGI. The CDR3 spells CASRGAFFSDTQYF. The CDR3 nucleotides read TGTGCCAGCAGGGGGGCCTTTTTCTCAGATACGCAGTATTTT.

V gene TRBV11-3 combines with J gene TRBJ2-2; 8 nucleotides line up with TRBD2. V lost 4 bases and J lost 6; bases outside the gene matches: 4. Germline assignment: CDR1 SGHNT and CDR2 YENEEA. The CDR3 consists of 14 residues. CDR3 nucleotide sequence: TGTGCCAGCAGCTCCCGGACTAGCCCCGGGGAGCTGTTTTTT. This sequence encodes CASSSRTSPGELFF.

V usage is TRBV6-5 and J usage is TRBJ2-6, with TRBD1 identical over 8 bases. V was pared by 6 bases and J by 2 bases, with 3 bases of the junction left unmatched. The CDR3 is 15 amino acids. Germline-derived CDR1 and CDR2 are MNHEY and SVGAGI. The CDR3 is CASRPQGAGANVLTF. The CDR3 region has the DNA TGTGCCAGCAGACCACAGGGGGCTGGGGCCAACGTCCTGACTTTC.

This chain connects TRBV6-5 to TRBJ1-2; tentatively, D is TRBD1 (5 bases). V was trimmed by 7 bases and J by 4 bases, leaving 10 bases between them. Germline V gene data show CDR1 as MNHEY and CDR2 as SVGAGI. The CDR3 contains 12 residues. The CDR3 spells CASKTGTYGYTF. The CDR3 nucleotides are TGTGCCAGCAAAACAGGAACCTATGGCTACACCTTC.

This clone was found a few times. V and J are TRBV5-6 and TRBJ1-3; unclear D gene. V was cut by 1 base and J by 0 bases, with 17 bases left in between. CDR1 and CDR2 (germline): SGHDT, YYEEEE. The CDR3 length is 18 residues. The chain's CDR3 is CASSLYKMRTYSGNTIYF. CDR3 bases: TGTGCCAGCAGCTTGTATAAAATGCGCACCTACTCTGGAAACACCATATATTTT. Using reference TRBV5-6 and TRBJ1-3 for the parts outside the CDR3, the full variable domain is DAGVTQSPTHLIKTRGQQVTLRCSPKSGHDTVSWYQQALGQGPQFIFQYYEEEERQRGNFPDRFSGHQFPNYSSELNVNALLLGDSALYLCASSLYKMRTYSGNTIYFGEGSWLTVV.

The V gene is TRBV5-1, the J gene TRBJ2-3, with 14 bases identical to TRBD2. From germline, CDR1 is SGHRS and CDR2 YFSETQ. This CDR3 contains 16 residues. The trim removed 3 bases at V and 6 bases at J, leaving 6 bases unmatched. CDR3 region: CASSWGLAGVRDTQYF. CDR3 bases: TGCGCCAGCAGCTGGGGACTAGCGGGGGTCCGGGATACGCAGTATTTT.

The J gene is TRBJ1-2, the V gene TRBV6-5; 7 nucleotides match TRBD1. Germline CDR1 MNHEY, CDR2 SVGAGI. The CDR3 extends over 13 amino acids. The trim removed 5 bases at V and 5 bases at J, leaving 5 bases unmatched. The CDR3 nucleotides are TGTGCCAGCAGTCCAGGGGGTGGGTATGGCTACACCTTC. As protein: CASSPGGGYGYTF.

This clone was recorded a few times. The rearrangement joins TRBV18 to TRBJ2-2; D perhaps matches TRBD1 (5 bases). Trimming cost V 4 bases and J 0 bases, with 12 bases left between them. The germline CDR1 and CDR2 sequences are KGHSH and LQKENI. The length of the CDR3 is 16 residues. The chain's CDR3 is CASSLNRTPNTGELFF. The CDR3 nucleotides read TGTGCCAGCTCACTAAACAGGACACCGAACACCGGGGAGCTGTTTTTT.

This chain's CDR3 is CASGTGLGYGYTF. DNA of the CDR3: TGTGCCAGCGGGACAGGGTTGGGCTATGGCTACACCTTC. The chain links TRBV6-5 to TRBJ1-2, with 9 bases fitting TRBD1. Germline CDR1 reads MNHEY; CDR2 reads SVGAGI. The CDR3 contains 13 residues. Losses at the gene ends were 8 bases for V and 4 bases for J; bases not matched to a gene: 5.

The V gene is TRBV25-1, the J gene TRBJ2-5, with D possibly TRBD1 on 6 matching bases. The germline gives CDR1 MGHDK, CDR2 SYGVNS. Trimming shortened V by 3 bases and J by 4 bases, and 12 bases separated the two germline ends. The CDR3 totals 14 residues. The CDR3 spells CASSEPGARETQYF. The CDR3 DNA sequence: TGTGCCAGCAGTGAGCCAGGGGCGCGAGAGACCCAGTACTTC.

The gene calls are TRBV15 and TRBJ1-2, with TRBD1 matching over 10 bases. Looked up from germline, CDR1 is LNHNV and CDR2 is YYDKDF (reference sequence). V lost 3 bases and J lost 10; bases outside the gene matches: 5. The CDR3 is made up of 13 amino acids. This chain's CDR3 is CATSRERQGAYTF. For the CDR3, the DNA is TGTGCCACCAGCAGGGAACGACAGGGGGCCTACACCTTC.

V gene TRBV7-2 combines with J gene TRBJ2-5; D gene unclear. V lost 3 bases and J lost 1, with 6 bases in between. The CDR3 has 13 amino acids. Germline V CDR1 and CDR2: SGHTA, FQGNSA. Here the CDR3 DNA reads TGTGCCAGCAGCTTCCGGTTCCAAGAGACCCAGTACTTC. Its translation: CASSFRFQETQYF.

Here the CDR3 reads CASSLGLGQIEAFF. The CDR3 nucleotides read TGTGCCAGCAGCTTAGGGCTGGGACAGATTGAAGCTTTCTTT. The chain has TRBV7-9 and TRBJ1-1; 7 bases line up with TRBD1. CDR3 length: 14 amino acids. Germline trimming cut 1 base from V and 7 bases from J; bases unmatched to any gene: 6. CDR1 is SEHNR and CDR2 is FQNEAQ in the germline V gene (reference sequence).

DNA for the CDR3: TGTGCCAGCAGCGCACTAGCGGGGGGCCCCGGTAGCACAGATACGCAGTATTTT. Its translation is CASSALAGGPGSTDTQYF. The chain links TRBV6-4 to TRBJ2-3; TRBD2 matches at 12 bases. Germline trimming cut 6 bases from V and 0 bases from J; bases unmatched to any gene: 10. In germline, CDR1 is MRHNA, CDR2 SNTAGT. The CDR3 is 18 amino acids.

In DNA, the CDR3 is TGTGCCAGCAGCTTTCGGGACAGCACCTACGAGCAGTACTTC. It yields the protein CASSFRDSTYEQYF. The rearrangement uses TRBV7-2 and TRBJ2-7; 7 nucleotides match TRBD1. CDR3 length equals 14 residues. V gave up 3 bases and J gave up 2 bases; unmatched junction bases: 4. Germline-derived CDR1 and CDR2 are SGHTA and FQGNSA.

The chain is built from TRBV11-2 and TRBJ2-2, with 15 bases identical to TRBD2. V was clipped by 5 bases and J by 4 bases; unmatched bases: 8. The length of the CDR3 is 18 residues. Germline V gene data show CDR1 as SGHAT and CDR2 as FQNNGV. CDR3 bases: TGTGCCAGCAGCCCGAGGACTAGCGGGGGGGCGTTCACCGGGGAGCTGTTTTTT. It encodes CASSPRTSGGAFTGELFF.

This clone was counted only a few times. The chain has TRBV4-2 and TRBJ1-5, with 11 positions matching TRBD1. The CDR3 runs to 16 residues. Trimming removed 4 bases from V and 5 bases from J; junction bases left unmatched: 7. Per germline, CDR1 LGHNA and CDR2 YNFKEQ. CDR3 sequence: CASSRTSGQGDQPQHF. The DNA for the CDR3 is TGTGCCAGCAGCCGAACTTCGGGACAGGGGGATCAGCCCCAGCATTTT.

V gene TRBV25-1 combines with J gene TRBJ1-6, with TRBD1 as a possible D gene (5 bases). V shed 4 bases and J shed 7 bases, with 14 bases lying between them. The germline gives CDR1 MGHDK, CDR2 SYGVNS. This CDR3 contains 15 residues. CDR3 nucleotides: TGTGCCAGCAGTGTTCATCGTGGGGGGAATTCACCCCTCCACTTT. This codes for CASSVHRGGNSPLHF.

The chain links TRBV19 to TRBJ1-1, with D possibly being TRBD1 (5 bases). In germline, CDR1 is LNHDA, CDR2 SQIVND (reference sequence). V shed 2 bases and J shed 9 bases, with 13 bases lying between them. This CDR3 has 13 residues. The CDR3 DNA sequence: TGTGCCAGTAGTATAACAGGCACGACCAAAGCTTTCTTT. Translation gives CASSITGTTKAFF.

Regarding this clone: This same CDR3 is encoded by further DNA sequences in the sample. The CDR3 is CASSFQGNTEAFF. The CDR3 nucleotides are TGTGCCAGCAGCTTTCAGGGTAACACTGAAGCTTTCTTT. V and J are TRBV7-9 and TRBJ1-1; a possible D gene is TRBD1 (5 bases). CDR3 length equals 13 residues. Germline CDR1 is SEHNR and CDR2 is FQNEAQ (reference sequence). Trimming left V 3 bases short and J 2 bases short, with 7 bases between.